This T cell receptor beta chain derives from a study of liver allograft versus peripheral blood T cells. Study as a whole: T cell receptor repertoires in transplanted livers were compared with those in recipients' peripheral blood. Study-wide findings and caveats: Peripheral blood T cell receptor repertoires reportedly differed from those found within liver allografts.

MiXCR was run by TCRdb on the reads, yielding one entry per CDR3 protein. The sample shows some 14,000 distinct CDR3 sequences, more than 20% of them seen only once. This clonotype was counted between two and nine times. Its antigen is currently unknown. The TCR sequence derives from a human patient who had a liver transplant. Some T cells may be transferred from the graft donor.

CDR3 sequence (DNA): TGTGCCAGCAGCTCCAGACAGGGACGAGGCGAGCAGTACTTC. Protein sequence: CASSSRQGRGEQYF. The chain uses TRBV11-1 and TRBJ2-7; 7 bases are a match to TRBD1. CDR3 length: 14 amino acids. Trimming cost V 4 bases and J 6 bases; bases outside gene matches: 9. The germline CDR1 and CDR2 sequences are SGHAT and FQDESV (reference sequence).